This record concerns one T cell receptor (beta chain) sequence. What it binds is unknown. These data belong to a study of T cell responses to AZD1222 COVID-19 vaccine. Study results and caveats: Just a handful of AZD1222 recipients were seropositive at baseline. The span of vaccine-associated CD4 TCRs extended across spike, with dominance at 160-218 and 743-854.

Assay: immunoSEQ multiplex PCR; the TCRdb copy retains only in-frame clones and omits some. Of 150,000 to 250,000 clones detected, about 89% appear once; the ten largest clones hold under 4%. The specimen comprised peripheral blood, sampled 28 days after the second AZD1222 dose. This sequence originates from an adult who received the AZD1222 COVID-19 vaccine.

The chain's CDR3 is CASSQDPNKYGYTF. The CDR3 DNA follows: TGTGCCAGCAGCCAAGATCCTAACAAATATGGCTACACCTTC. The V call is TRBV3-1 (or the pseudogene TRBV3-2), the J call TRBJ1-2; D uncertain. Trimming cost V 0 bases and J 5 bases, with 10 bases left between them. The length of the CDR3 is 14 residues. Germline V gene sequence: CDR1 LGHDT, CDR2 YNNKEL (reference sequence).